This T cell receptor beta chain came from a study of T cell repertoires in cytomegalovirus infection. TCRdb reprocessed the reads via MiXCR and lists one record per CDR3 protein. In the table there are 350,000 to 500,000 distinct CDR3 sequences, around 32% of which are singletons. CDR3 length equals 14 residues. V lost 3 bases, J lost 4 bases, and 13 bases lay in between. CDR1 DFQATT and CDR2 SNEGSKA come from the germline V gene (reference sequence). This clonotype originated in a human donor in good health (CMV status not recorded). Some clones in this sample may be carry-over from other donors' samples. The rearrangement links TRBV20-1 to TRBJ2-4; TRBD1 or TRBD2 may be the D gene (5 bases each). The material sequenced was PBMCs. For the CDR3, the DNA is TGCAGTGCTAGTAGGGGAGTGGGGAAAAACATTCAGTACTTC. It encodes CSASRGVGKNIQYF.